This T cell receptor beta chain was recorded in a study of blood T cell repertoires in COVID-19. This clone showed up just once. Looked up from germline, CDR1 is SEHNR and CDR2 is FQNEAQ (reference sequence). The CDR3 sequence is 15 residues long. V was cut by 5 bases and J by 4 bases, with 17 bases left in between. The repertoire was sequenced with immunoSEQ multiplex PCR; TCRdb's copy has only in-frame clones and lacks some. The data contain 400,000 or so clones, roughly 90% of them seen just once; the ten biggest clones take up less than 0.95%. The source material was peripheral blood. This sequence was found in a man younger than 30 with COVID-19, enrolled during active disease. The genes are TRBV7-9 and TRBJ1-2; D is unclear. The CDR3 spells CASSGGGNRSYGYTF. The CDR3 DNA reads TGTGCCAGCAGCGGAGGCGGCAATCGGTCCTATGGCTACACCTTC.